The rows below give T cell receptor beta chains drawn from one sample of a study of cytomegalovirus exposure and HLA in healthy donors. Sequencing used immunoSEQ multiplex PCR; TCRdb keeps in-frame clones, though not all of them. Of fewer than 120,000 clones listed, roughly 87% are singletons. The sample was PBMCs. The source is a woman in her late teens or twenties in good health and CMV-seronegative. Both conserved end residues are part of each CDR3. A D gene is named only where the DNA matches it firmly. Size tells how often a clone was seen (once, few, many) or the class of an expanded clone, and some rows leave it out.

TRBJ2-5 TRBD1 - TRBV2 TGTGCCAGCAGGAGGACAGGGGGCGTCGAGACCCAGTACTTC CASRRTGGVETQYF
TRBJ2-1 - - TRBV10-1 TGCGCCAGCAGTGACGGGACACGACCTGAGCAGTTCTTC CASSDGTRPEQFF
TRBJ1-2 - - TRBV19 TGTGCCAGTAGTTTCACAGGGACGGGGGGCTACACCTTC CASSFTGTGGYTF
TRBJ2-7 TRBD2 - TRBV7-2 TGTGCCAGCAGCTTTGGGACTAGCGGGAGCGGGTACGAGCAGTACTTC CASSFGTSGSGYEQYF
TRBJ2-5 TRBD2 - TRBV7-9 TGTGCCAGCAGCCCAGGAACTAGCGGGAGCAGTAAAGAGACCCAGTACTTC CASSPGTSGSSKETQYF
TRBJ2-7 TRBD2 once TRBV11-2 TGTGCCAGCAGCTCCGGGACTAGCGGGAGGGGGTACTACGAGCAGTACTTC CASSSGTSGRGYYEQYF
TRBJ1-2 - few TRBV28 TGTGCCAGCAGTTTTGGTGGCAGTTTGGACACCTTC CASSFGGSLDTF
TRBJ2-5 - - TRBV5-1 TGCGCCAGCCTCCCAGGGGAAGGAGAGACCCAGTACTTC CASLPGEGETQYF
TRBJ2-3 - - TRBV10-2 TGCGCCAGCAGCGGGAGCACAGATACGCAGTATTTT CASSGSTDTQYF
TRBJ1-2 - - TRBV13 TGTGCCAGCACCCTTCCAGGTGGCTTGGGCTATGGCTACACCTTC CASTLPGGLGYGYTF
TRBJ1-1 - few TRBV20-1 TGCAGTGCGGGGGGTAGGACTGAAGCTTTCTTT CSAGGRTEAFF
TRBJ2-7 - - TRBV11-2 TGTGCCAGCCACGTGGGGAGCACGATCGGCGAGCAGTACTTC CASHVGSTIGEQYF
TRBJ2-7 - once TRBV7-2 TGTGCCAGCAGCTTAGGAGGAGGGGGAGGGAACGAGCAGTACTTC CASSLGGGGGNEQYF
TRBJ1-4 - - TRBV29-1 TGCAGCGTTGAAGATAGGGGCGGCGTAGGTGAAAAACTGTTTTTT CSVEDRGGVGEKLFF
TRBJ1-1 - - TRBV6-5 TGTGCCAGCAGTTACTCAGGCGGTGAACGGTCTGAAGCTTTCTTT CASSYSGGERSEAFF
TRBJ1-2 - - TRBV19 TGTGCCAGCACTCCAGGGCTCTCCTCTAACTATGGCTACACCTTC CASTPGLSSNYGYTF
TRBJ2-5 - once TRBV5-1 TGCGCCAGCAGCTTGACCAGGCAGGGCGGAGAGACCCAGTACTTC CASSLTRQGGETQYF
TRBJ2-2 - - TRBV5-1 TGCGCCAGCAGCGACGCGGCAGGGTTTGGGACCGGGGAGCTGTTTTTT CASSDAAGFGTGELFF
TRBJ2-5 - - TRBV7-3 TGTGCCAGCAGCTTATTTCTAGCGAGCCAAGAGACCCAGTACTTC CASSLFLASQETQYF
TRBJ2-5 TRBD2 - TRBV6-6 TGTGCCAGCAGCACAACTAGCGGGGCCGGAAAGACCCAGTACTTC CASSTTSGAGKTQYF
TRBJ1-2 - - TRBV28 TGTGCCAGCAGTTCATCCCCCTGGGGGGATTATGGCTACACCTTC CASSSSPWGDYGYTF
TRBJ2-7 TRBD2 once TRBV11-2 TGTGCCAGCAGCACGACTAGCGGCTCCTACGAGCAGTACTTC CASSTTSGSYEQYF
TRBJ1-4 - - TRBV18 TGTGCCAGCTCCACCATGCAGGGCTCTACTAATGAAAAACTGTTTTTT CASSTMQGSTNEKLFF
TRBJ2-2 TRBD1 once TRBV30 TGTGCCTGTTTACAGGGGGCGGCCGGGGAGCTGTTTTTT CACLQGAAGELFF
TRBJ2-7 - - TRBV6-4 TGTGCCAGCAATTGGAGAGAGCAACACTACGAGCAGTACTTC CASNWREQHYEQYF
TRBJ2-5 - - TRBV2 TGTGCCAGCAGGCGGAACGTCGAGACCCAGTACTTC CASRRNVETQYF
TRBJ2-2 - - TRBV18 TGTGCCAGCTCACCATGGACAGAACACACCGGGGAGCTGTTTTTT CASSPWTEHTGELFF
TRBJ2-7 TRBD1 - TRBV10-3 TGTGCCATCAGTGAGACTCAGGGGGCCTACGAGCAGTACTTC CAISETQGAYEQYF
TRBJ2-5 - - TRBV4-1 TGCGCCAGCAGCCAAGATGGTAACGTCCTAGGGACCCAGTACTTC CASSQDGNVLGTQYF
TRBJ2-2 TRBD2 - TRBV5-1 TGCGCCAGCAGCTCCCCTAGCGGGAGAACGAACACCGGGGAGCTGTTTTTT CASSSPSGRTNTGELFF
TRBJ2-1 TRBD2 - TRBV29-1 TGCAGCTTTGGTGGGACTAGTTTCAGCTATGAGCAGTTCTTC CSFGGTSFSYEQFF
TRBJ2-1 TRBD2 - TRBV27 TGTGCCAGCAGTTTAGGACTAGTCTACAATGAGCAGTTCTTC CASSLGLVYNEQFF
TRBJ2-1 TRBD1 - TRBV4-3 TGCGCCAGCAGCCCAGGGACAGGGGGCGCTTTCAATGAGCAGTTCTTC CASSPGTGGAFNEQFF
TRBJ1-6 - - TRBV14 TGTGCCAGCAGCCAAGGCGAGGCACCCCTCCACTTT CASSQGEAPLHF
TRBJ2-7 - once TRBV5-6 TGTGCCAGCAGCTCGGGGTTCTCCGCCTACGAGCAGTACTTC CASSSGFSAYEQYF
TRBJ2-2 TRBD1 - TRBV9 TGTGCCAGCAGCGCCCCCCCCGGGACAGGTTATACCGGGGAGCTGTTTTTT CASSAPPGTGYTGELFF
TRBJ2-2 TRBD2 - TRBV10-1 TGCGCCAGCAGCAGGGGACTAGACACCGGGGAGCTGTTTTTT CASSRGLDTGELFF
TRBJ2-2 - - TRBV7-9 TGTGCCAGCAGCCCCAACAGGGTCACCGGGGAGCTGTTTTTT CASSPNRVTGELFF
TRBJ2-3 TRBD2 - TRBV27 TGTGCCAGCAGTTTATACCCCCCTCTTGGCGGGGGGGCCACAAAAGATACGCAGTATTTT CASSLYPPLGGGATKDTQYF
TRBJ2-5 - few TRBV10-2 TGCGCCAGCCGCCGACAGAACTTTTACCAAGAGACCCAGTACTTC CASRRQNFYQETQYF
TRBJ2-7 TRBD1 - TRBV9 TGTGCCAGCAGCCCAACCGGGACAGGGGTCTCCTACGAGCAGTACTTC CASSPTGTGVSYEQYF
TRBJ1-3 - - TRBV28 TGTGCCAGCATCCCAGGGGCAGCCGGAAACACCATATATTTT CASIPGAAGNTIYF
TRBJ2-5 TRBD1 - TRBV6-1 TGTGCCAGCAGTGGGAGTTTGGGACAGGGGTTCCACTTC CASSGSLGQGFHF
TRBJ2-7 - - TRBV28 TGTGCCAGCAGTTTAGCCTACCTCTCCTACGAGCAGTACTTC CASSLAYLSYEQYF
TRBJ1-1 TRBD1 - TRBV10-1 TGCGCCAGCAGTGAGTCTGGGACAGGGAACACTGAAGCTTTCTTT CASSESGTGNTEAFF
TRBJ1-2 TRBD1 - TRBV30 TGTGCCTGGAGCCCGGGACAGTCAATTAACTATGGCTACACCTTC CAWSPGQSINYGYTF
TRBJ2-5 - - TRBV5-8 TGTGCCAGCAGCCGCCTCGGGATTGAGACCCAGTACTTC CASSRLGIETQYF
TRBJ2-7 - - TRBV6-5 TGTGCCAGCAGTTACGAGACTAGTTCGTACGAGCAGTACTTC CASSYETSSYEQYF
TRBJ1-4 TRBD1 few TRBV18 TGTGCCAGCTCACCCTTTAACAGGGGCGGTGAAAAACTGTTTTTT CASSPFNRGGEKLFF
TRBJ2-7 TRBD1 - TRBV5-1 TGCGCCAGCAGCACAGGGGGTAAGTGGGACGAGCAGTACTTC CASSTGGKWDEQYF